This TCR beta chain was identified during a study of regulatory and conventional T cells in RAG deficiency. With respect to this clone: Its antigen is as yet unknown.

Notes on the study in general: Shorter CDR3s in all patient subsets; >75% Treg-Tconv overlap in Omenn. Treg unique TCR beta sequences were approximately 95-fold fewer in Omenn syndrome and CID/AS patients than controls.

Conventional CD4+ T cells were sorted from blood as CD25-low CD127-high cells. Generated by immunoSEQ multiplex PCR, the TCRdb table keeps only in-frame clones and is missing some. The sample contains roughly 34,000 clones, about 76% of which appear only once. The CDR3 loop spans 11 amino acids. Looked up from germline, CDR1 is MNHNY and CDR2 is SVGAGI (reference sequence). V gave up 0 bases and J gave up 5 bases, with 2 bases separating them. The sample was also linked to a second study, of regulatory T cells. That report notes: Primers: 52 TRBV forward and 13 TRBJ reverse.

Sequencing was done on a sample of CD4+ effector T cells sorted from blood. This chain links TRBV6-6 with TRBJ2-7; D ambiguous. The receptor was isolated from a human donor in good health. The CDR3 DNA sequence: TGTGCCAGCAGTTACTCGAACGAGCAGTACTTC. It translates to CASSYSNEQYF.